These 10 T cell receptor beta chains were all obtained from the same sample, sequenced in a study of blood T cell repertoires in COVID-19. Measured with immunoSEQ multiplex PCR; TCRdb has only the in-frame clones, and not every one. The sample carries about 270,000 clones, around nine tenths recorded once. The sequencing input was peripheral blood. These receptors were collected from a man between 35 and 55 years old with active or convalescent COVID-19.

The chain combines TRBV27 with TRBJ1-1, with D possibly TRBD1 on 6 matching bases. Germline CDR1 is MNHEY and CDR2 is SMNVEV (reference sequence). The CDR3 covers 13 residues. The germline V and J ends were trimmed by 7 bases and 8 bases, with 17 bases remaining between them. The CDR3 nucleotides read TGTGCCAGCACCTCCGGCCGAGACAGGGAAGCTTTCTTT. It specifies CASTSGRDREAFF.

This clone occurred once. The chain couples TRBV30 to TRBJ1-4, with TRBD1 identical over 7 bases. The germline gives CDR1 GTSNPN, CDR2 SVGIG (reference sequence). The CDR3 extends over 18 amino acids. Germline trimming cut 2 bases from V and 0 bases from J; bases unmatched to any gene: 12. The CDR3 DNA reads TGTGCCTGGAGTTCAGGACAGGTTGTTCCTGCAACTAATGAAAAACTGTTTTTT. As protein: CAWSSGQVVPATNEKLFF.

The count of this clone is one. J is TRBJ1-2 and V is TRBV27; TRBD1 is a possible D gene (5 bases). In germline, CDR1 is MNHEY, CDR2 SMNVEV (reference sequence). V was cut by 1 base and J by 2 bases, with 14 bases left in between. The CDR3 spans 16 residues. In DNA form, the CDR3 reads TGTGCCAGCAGTTTATTCCCAGTCGGGGGGAACTATGGCTACACCTTC. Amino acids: CASSLFPVGGNYGYTF.

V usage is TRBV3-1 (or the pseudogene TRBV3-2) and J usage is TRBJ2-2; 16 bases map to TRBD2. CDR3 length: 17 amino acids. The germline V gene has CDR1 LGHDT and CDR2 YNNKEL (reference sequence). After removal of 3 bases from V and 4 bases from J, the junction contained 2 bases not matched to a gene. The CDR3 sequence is CASSQGLAGGLTGELFF. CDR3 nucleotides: TGTGCCAGCAGCCAGGGACTAGCGGGGGGGCTCACCGGGGAGCTGTTTTTT.

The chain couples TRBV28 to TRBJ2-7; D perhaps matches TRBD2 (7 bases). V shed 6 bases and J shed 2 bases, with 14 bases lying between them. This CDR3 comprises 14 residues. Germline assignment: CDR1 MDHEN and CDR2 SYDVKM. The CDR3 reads CASSLGGGPYEQYF. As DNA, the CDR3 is TGTGCCAGCAGCTTAGGGGGGGGCCCCTACGAGCAGTACTTC.

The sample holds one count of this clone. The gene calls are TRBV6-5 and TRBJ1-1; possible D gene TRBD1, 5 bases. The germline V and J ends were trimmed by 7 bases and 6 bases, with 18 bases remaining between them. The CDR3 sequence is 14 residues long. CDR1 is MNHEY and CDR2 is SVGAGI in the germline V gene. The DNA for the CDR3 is TGTGCCAGCATGGTCGCATCAGGGTTTTCTGAAGCTTTCTTT. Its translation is CASMVASGFSEAFF.

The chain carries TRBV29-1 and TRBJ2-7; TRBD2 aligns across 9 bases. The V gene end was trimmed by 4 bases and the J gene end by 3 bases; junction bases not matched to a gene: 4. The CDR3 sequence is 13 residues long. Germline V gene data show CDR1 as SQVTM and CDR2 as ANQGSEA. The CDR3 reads CSVVRSGGYEQYF. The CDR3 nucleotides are TGCAGCGTTGTACGTAGCGGGGGCTACGAGCAGTACTTC.

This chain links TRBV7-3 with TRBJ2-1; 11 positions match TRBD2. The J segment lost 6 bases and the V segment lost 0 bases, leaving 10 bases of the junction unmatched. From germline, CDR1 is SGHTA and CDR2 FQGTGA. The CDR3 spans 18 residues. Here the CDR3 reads CASSLTPTTSGRGNEQFF. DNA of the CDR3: TGTGCCAGCAGCTTAACCCCTACCACTAGCGGGAGAGGCAATGAGCAGTTCTTC.

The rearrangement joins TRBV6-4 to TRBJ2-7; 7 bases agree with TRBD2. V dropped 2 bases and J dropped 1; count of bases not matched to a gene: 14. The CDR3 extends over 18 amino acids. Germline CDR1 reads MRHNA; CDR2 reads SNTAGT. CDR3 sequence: CASSDGAAGEPHSYEQYF. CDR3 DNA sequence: TGTGCCAGCAGTGACGGGGCGGCGGGGGAACCTCATTCCTACGAGCAGTACTTC.

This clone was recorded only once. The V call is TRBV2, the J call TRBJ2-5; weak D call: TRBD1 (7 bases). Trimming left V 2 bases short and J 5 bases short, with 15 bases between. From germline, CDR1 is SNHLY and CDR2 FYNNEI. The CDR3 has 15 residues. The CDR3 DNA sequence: TGTGCCAGCAGTGAACCCGCCAGGGGGGCGGAGACCCAGTACTTC. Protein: CASSEPARGAETQYF.